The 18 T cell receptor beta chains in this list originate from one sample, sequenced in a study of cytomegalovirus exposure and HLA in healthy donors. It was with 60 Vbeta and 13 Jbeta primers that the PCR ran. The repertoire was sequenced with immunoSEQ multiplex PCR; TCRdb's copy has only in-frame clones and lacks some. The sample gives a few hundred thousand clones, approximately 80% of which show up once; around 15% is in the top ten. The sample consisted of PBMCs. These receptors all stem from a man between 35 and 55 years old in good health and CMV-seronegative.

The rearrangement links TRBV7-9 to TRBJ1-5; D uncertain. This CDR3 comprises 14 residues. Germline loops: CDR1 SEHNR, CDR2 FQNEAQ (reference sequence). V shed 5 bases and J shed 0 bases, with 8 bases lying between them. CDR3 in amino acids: CASSPSGSNQPQHF. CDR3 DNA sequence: TGTGCCAGCAGCCCCTCGGGTAGCAATCAGCCCCAGCATTTT.

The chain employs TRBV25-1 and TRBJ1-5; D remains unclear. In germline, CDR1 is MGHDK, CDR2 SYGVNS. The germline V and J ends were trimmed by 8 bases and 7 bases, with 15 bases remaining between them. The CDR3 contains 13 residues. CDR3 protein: CASSPGGRQPQHF. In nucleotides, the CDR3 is TGTGCCAGCTCCCCGGGAGGTCGCCAGCCCCAGCATTTT.

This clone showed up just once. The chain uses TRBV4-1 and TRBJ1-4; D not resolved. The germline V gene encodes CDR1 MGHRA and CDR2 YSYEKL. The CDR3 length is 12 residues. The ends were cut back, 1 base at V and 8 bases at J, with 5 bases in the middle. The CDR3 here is CASSQVFEKLFF. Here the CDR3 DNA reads TGCGCCAGCAGCCAAGTCTTCGAAAAACTGTTTTTT.

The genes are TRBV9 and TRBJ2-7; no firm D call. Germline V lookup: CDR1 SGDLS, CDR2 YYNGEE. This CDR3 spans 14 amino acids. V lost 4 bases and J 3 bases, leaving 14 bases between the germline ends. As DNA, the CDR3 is TGTGCCAGCAGCCCACAGTCCCTCGACTACGAGCAGTACTTC. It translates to CASSPQSLDYEQYF.

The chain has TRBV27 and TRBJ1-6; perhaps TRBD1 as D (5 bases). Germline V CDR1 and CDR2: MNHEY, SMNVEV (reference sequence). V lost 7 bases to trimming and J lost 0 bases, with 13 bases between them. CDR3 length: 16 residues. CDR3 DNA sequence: TGTGCCAGCACCGCGGGGGGGAGCTCCTATAATTCACCCCTCCACTTT. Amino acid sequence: CASTAGGSSYNSPLHF.

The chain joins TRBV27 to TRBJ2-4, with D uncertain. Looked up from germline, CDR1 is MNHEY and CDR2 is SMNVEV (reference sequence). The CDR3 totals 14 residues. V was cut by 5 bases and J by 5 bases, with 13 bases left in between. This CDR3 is CASSGRSGENIQYF. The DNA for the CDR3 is TGTGCCAGCAGTGGCCGGTCTGGAGAAAACATTCAGTACTTC.

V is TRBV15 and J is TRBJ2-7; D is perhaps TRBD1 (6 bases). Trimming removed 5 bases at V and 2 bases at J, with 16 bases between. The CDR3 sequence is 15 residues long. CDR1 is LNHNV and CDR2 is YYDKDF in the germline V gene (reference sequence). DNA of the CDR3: TGTGCCACCAGCCCTAGGCAGGGGTTAGCCTACGAGCAGTACTTC. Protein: CATSPRQGLAYEQYF.

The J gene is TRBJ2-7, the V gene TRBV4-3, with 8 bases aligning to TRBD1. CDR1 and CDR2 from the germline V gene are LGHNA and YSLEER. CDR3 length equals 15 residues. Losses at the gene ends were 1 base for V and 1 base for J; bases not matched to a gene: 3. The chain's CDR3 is CASSQGQGPSYEQYF. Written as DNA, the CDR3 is TGCGCCAGCAGCCAAGGACAGGGGCCATCCTACGAGCAGTACTTC.

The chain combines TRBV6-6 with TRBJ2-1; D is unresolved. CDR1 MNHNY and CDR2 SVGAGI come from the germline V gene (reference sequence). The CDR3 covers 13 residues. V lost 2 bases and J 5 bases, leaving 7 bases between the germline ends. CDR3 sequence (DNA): TGTGCCAGCAGTTACAACAGAGACAATGAGCAGTTCTTC. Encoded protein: CASSYNRDNEQFF.

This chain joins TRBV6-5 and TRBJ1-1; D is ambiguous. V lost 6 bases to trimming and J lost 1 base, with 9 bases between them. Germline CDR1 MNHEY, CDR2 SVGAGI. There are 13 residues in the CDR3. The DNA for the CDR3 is TGTGCCAGCAGGGTCACGAGGAACACTGAAGCTTTCTTT. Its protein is CASRVTRNTEAFF.

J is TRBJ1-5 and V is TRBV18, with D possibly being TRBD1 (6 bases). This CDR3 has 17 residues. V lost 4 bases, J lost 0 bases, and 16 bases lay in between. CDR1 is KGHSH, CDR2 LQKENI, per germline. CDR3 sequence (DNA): TGTGCCAGCTCACTAAATTCCGGGACACTTAGCAATCAGCCCCAGCATTTT. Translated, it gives CASSLNSGTLSNQPQHF.

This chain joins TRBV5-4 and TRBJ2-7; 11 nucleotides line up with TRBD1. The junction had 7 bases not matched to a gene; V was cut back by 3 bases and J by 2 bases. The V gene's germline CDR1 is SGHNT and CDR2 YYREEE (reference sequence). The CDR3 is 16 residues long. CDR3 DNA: TGTGCCAGCAGCTGGACAGGGGGCGGCTTCCCCTACGAGCAGTACTTC. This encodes CASSWTGGGFPYEQYF. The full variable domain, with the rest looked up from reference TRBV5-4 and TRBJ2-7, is ETGVTQSPTHLIKTRGQQVTLRCSSQSGHNTVSWYQQALGQGPQFIFQYYREEENGRGNFPPRFSGLQFPNYSSELNVNALELDDSALYLCASSWTGGGFPYEQYFGPGTRLTVT.

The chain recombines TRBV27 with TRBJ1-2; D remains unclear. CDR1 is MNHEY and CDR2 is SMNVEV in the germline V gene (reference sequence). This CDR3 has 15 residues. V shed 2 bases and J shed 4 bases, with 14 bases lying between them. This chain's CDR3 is CASSLDTLASYGYTF. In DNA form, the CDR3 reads TGTGCCAGCAGTTTAGACACTTTGGCAAGCTATGGCTACACCTTC.

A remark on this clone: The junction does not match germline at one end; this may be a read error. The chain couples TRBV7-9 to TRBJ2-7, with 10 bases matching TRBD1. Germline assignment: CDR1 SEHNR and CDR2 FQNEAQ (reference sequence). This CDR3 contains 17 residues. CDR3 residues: CSSSSLPGQGTPYEQYF. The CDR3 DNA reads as TGTTCCAGCAGCTCCCTGCCGGGACAGGGGACCCCCTACGAGCAGTACTTC.

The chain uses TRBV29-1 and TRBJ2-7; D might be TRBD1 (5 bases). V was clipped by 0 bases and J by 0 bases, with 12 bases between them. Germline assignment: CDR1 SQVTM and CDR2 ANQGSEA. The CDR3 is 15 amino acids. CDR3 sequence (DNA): TGCAGCGTTGAAGATCGCAAGGGGTTCTCCTACGAGCAGTACTTC. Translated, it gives CSVEDRKGFSYEQYF.

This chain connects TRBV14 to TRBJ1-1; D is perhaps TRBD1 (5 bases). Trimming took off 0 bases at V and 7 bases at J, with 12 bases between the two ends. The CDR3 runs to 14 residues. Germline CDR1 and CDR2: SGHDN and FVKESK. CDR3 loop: CASSQEGLGFEAFF. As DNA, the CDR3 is TGTGCCAGCAGCCAAGAGGGGCTGGGGTTTGAAGCTTTCTTT. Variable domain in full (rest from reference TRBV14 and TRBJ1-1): EAGVTQFPSHSVIEKGQTVTLRCDPISGHDNLYWYRRVMGKEIKFLLHFVKESKQDESGMPNNRFLAERTGGTYSTLKVQPAELEDSGVYFCASSQEGLGFEAFFGQGTRLTVV.

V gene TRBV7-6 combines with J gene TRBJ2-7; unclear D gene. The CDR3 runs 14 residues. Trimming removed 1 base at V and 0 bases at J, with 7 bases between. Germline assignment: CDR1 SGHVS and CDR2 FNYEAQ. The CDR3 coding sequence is TGTGCCAGCAGCTTAGAAGTAGTCTCCTACGAGCAGTACTTC. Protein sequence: CASSLEVVSYEQYF.

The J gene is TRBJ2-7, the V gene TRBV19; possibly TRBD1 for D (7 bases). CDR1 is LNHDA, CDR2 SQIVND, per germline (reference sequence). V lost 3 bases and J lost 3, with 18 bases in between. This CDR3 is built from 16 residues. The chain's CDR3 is CASSITWQGGVYEQYF. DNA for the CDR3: TGTGCCAGTAGTATCACGTGGCAGGGGGGAGTCTACGAGCAGTACTTC.